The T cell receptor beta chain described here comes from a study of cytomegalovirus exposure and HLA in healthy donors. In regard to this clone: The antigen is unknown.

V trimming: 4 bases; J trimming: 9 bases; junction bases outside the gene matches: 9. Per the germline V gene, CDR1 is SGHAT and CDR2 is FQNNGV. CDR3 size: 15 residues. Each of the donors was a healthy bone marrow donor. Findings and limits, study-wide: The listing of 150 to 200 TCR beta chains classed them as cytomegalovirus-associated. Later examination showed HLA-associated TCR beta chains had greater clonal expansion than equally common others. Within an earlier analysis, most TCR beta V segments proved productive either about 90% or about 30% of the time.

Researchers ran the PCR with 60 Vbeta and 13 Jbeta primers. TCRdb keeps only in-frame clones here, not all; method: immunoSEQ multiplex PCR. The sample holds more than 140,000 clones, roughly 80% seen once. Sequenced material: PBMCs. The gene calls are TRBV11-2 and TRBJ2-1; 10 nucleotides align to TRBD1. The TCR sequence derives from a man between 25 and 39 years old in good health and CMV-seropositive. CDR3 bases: TGTGCCAGCAGCTCCCGGGACAGGGGCTGGGGTGAGCAGTTCTTC. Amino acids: CASSSRDRGWGEQFF.